This T cell receptor beta chain was documented in a study of blood T cell repertoires in COVID-19. Turning to the study itself: Samples taken during acute and convalescent COVID-19 were collected in the United States, Italy and Spain.

This table comes from immunoSEQ multiplex PCR, and its TCRdb copy is limited to in-frame clones, with some not included. Counted here are about 230,000 clones, around 84% occurring once; the ten biggest clones make up just under 1%. Germline V gene lookup returns CDR1 SGHTA and CDR2 FQGNSA. This CDR3 is 17 amino acids long. Losses at the gene ends were 1 base for V and 0 bases for J; bases not matched to a gene: 2. This rearrangement joins TRBV7-2 to TRBJ2-1; 11 bases align to TRBD1. This TCR was sampled from a man between 35 and 55 years old with acute or convalescent COVID-19. The sample consisted of peripheral blood. In DNA, the CDR3 is TGTGCCAGCAGCTTAGTCGGGACAGGGGGCTCCTACAATGAGCAGTTCTTC. As protein: CASSLVGTGGSYNEQFF.